This entry is about one T cell receptor (beta chain). The sample originates from a study of blood T cell repertoires in COVID-19. Study information: Whether acute or convalescent, the COVID-19 samples came from the United States, Italy and Spain.

The assay was immunoSEQ multiplex PCR, and TCRdb's table has in-frame clones only and misses some. The sample has around 72,000 clones, roughly 80% seen once. The CDR3 runs to 13 residues. Trimming removed 1 base at V and 1 base at J, with 4 bases between. CDR1 and CDR2 (germline): SEHNR, FQNEAQ (reference sequence). This clonotype was sampled from a human donor in a cohort sampled during active COVID-19. Sequences were obtained from peripheral blood. The rearrangement uses TRBV7-9 and TRBJ1-1; D ambiguous. CDR3 sequence (DNA): TGTGCCAGCAGCTTAGACACGAACACTGAAGCTTTCTTT. Residues: CASSLDTNTEAFF.